The text below deals with one T cell receptor (beta chain). No antigen is known for it. Assay used: immunoSEQ multiplex PCR; TCRdb lists only in-frame clones, some missing. The sample yields approximately 51,000 clones, 70% to 90% seen once. These data come from a study of PD-L1 blockade in urothelial cancer. For the study at large: Blood was subjected to analysis at 3 weeks (second dose) and 6 weeks following treatment start. Findings and limits, study-wide: Clones that were tumor-associated expanded more in the blood of durable-benefit patients at 3 weeks. Better survival was predicted by below-median pretreatment blood TCR clonality.

Between 1 and 8 samples, pretreatment and on-treatment, were given by each patient. CDR1 is SGDLS, CDR2 YYNGEE, per germline. This CDR3 contains 13 residues. V shed 0 bases and J shed 6 bases, with 10 bases lying between them. The clonotype was recovered from a man between 60 and 75 years old with urothelial cancer. This specimen consisted of PBMCs, obtained around atezolizumab (anti-PD-L1) treatment. The genes are TRBV9 and TRBJ2-7; maybe TRBD2 (7 bases). The CDR3 DNA reads as TGTGCCAGCAGCGTAGTAGGGGGGGGCGAGCAGTACTTC. This gives the protein CASSVVGGGEQYF.